This T cell receptor (beta chain) comes out of a study of blood T cell repertoires in COVID-19. Whole-study context: Collection of acute and convalescent COVID-19 samples took place in the United States, Italy and Spain. Sources were T cells, B-cell-depleted T cells, or PBMCs; the material itself was cDNA or gDNA.

Per germline, CDR1 LGHDT and CDR2 YNNKEL (reference sequence). The CDR3 consists of 18 residues. J was trimmed by 5 bases and V by 1 base; bases with no gene match: 10. This clone has just a few counts. Original analysis: Quantification of nucleated cells was approximated via reference gene primer amplification. Sequencing was performed with immunoSEQ multiplex PCR; in TCRdb, only in-frame clones are kept and a portion is missing. V and J calls plus clone size are reproduced from that table; the DNA served to infer D and trimming. The sample records over 100,000 clones, approximately 89% being singletons.

The gene calls are TRBV3-1 (or the pseudogene TRBV3-2) and TRBJ2-3, with 12 bases lining up with TRBD2. Specimen: peripheral blood. This clonotype was obtained from a man aged 40-49 years with acute or convalescent COVID-19. CDR3 residues: CASSQVLSSGGAEDTQYF. The CDR3 DNA is TGTGCCAGCAGCCAAGTACTTTCTAGCGGGGGGGCGGAAGATACGCAGTATTTT.